A single sample is the source of the 6 T cell receptor beta chains below, sequenced in a study of cytomegalovirus exposure and HLA in healthy donors (dated by TCRdb to 2015 to 2018). Libraries came from the immunoSEQ multiplex PCR assay. The multiplex PCR relied on a mix of 60 forward primers for TCR Vbeta segments and 13 reverse primers for TCR Jbeta segments. As stored in TCRdb, this immuneACCESS dataset retains in-frame rearrangements with V and J assigned. A fraction of the clones does not appear; measured against another copy, unresolved V genes explain less than half of the discrepancy, and the remainder lacks a known reason. Recorded for this sample are 150,000 to 200,000 clones; about 74% of them occurred a single time. Jointly, the top ten make up about 3.1% of the sample. The sample taken for sequencing was PBMCs. The receptors come from a male donor in good health and CMV-seronegative.

The chain has TRBV4-1 and TRBJ1-2; D gene uncertain. CDR1 is MGHRA and CDR2 is YSYEKL in the germline V gene. V was shortened by 0 bases and J by 4 bases, with 12 bases between the two germline ends. The CDR3 length is 15 residues. The CDR3 DNA follows: TGCGCCAGCAGCCAAGATGAACAGACCTTCTATGGCTACACCTTC. Translating it yields CASSQDEQTFYGYTF.

The CDR3 sequence is CASSVGGQGHTGELFF. CDR3 nucleotides: TGTGCCAGCAGCGTAGGAGGACAGGGACACACCGGGGAGCTGTTTTTT. The chain joins TRBV9 to TRBJ2-2; 8 bases are shared with TRBD1. V shed 0 bases, J shed 3 bases, and the junction held 4 bases outside the gene matches. This CDR3 region has 16 residues. Germline V gives CDR1 SGDLS, CDR2 YYNGEE.

The chain is built from TRBV18 and TRBJ1-2, with a tentative D call TRBD1 (5 bases). From germline, CDR1 is KGHSH and CDR2 LQKENI. V was pared by 3 bases and J by 5 bases, with 16 bases between. The CDR3 is 15 residues long. CDR3: CASSPDRGEVYGYTF. The CDR3 region has the DNA TGTGCCAGCTCACCGGATCGGGGGGAGGTATATGGCTACACCTTC.

The chain uses TRBV19 and TRBJ2-3, with D unclear. V was cut by 7 bases and J by 0 bases, with 14 bases left in between. CDR1 LNHDA and CDR2 SQIVND come from the germline V gene (reference sequence). This CDR3 is 15 amino acids long. DNA for the CDR3: TGTGCCAGTACCACGACTGGTATTAGCACAGATACGCAGTATTTT. The encoded protein is CASTTTGISTDTQYF.

The chain combines TRBV9 with TRBJ1-3; TRBD1 matches at 9 bases. Germline V gene sequence: CDR1 SGDLS, CDR2 YYNGEE. V was pared by 4 bases and J by 1 base, with 18 bases of the junction left unmatched. This CDR3 has 20 amino acids. Here the CDR3 reads CASSLRWDSLDRGSGNTIYF. Written as DNA, the CDR3 is TGTGCCAGCAGCCTCCGTTGGGACAGTTTGGACAGGGGTTCTGGAAACACCATATATTTT. Variable domain in full (rest from reference TRBV9 and TRBJ1-3): DSGVTQTPKHLITATGQRVTLRCSPRSGDLSVYWYQQSLDQGLQFLIQYYNGEERAKGNILERFSAQQFPDLHSELNLSSLELGDSALYFCASSLRWDSLDRGSGNTIYFGEGSWLTVV.

CDR3 region: CASSAGAGDSYEQYF. DNA of the CDR3: TGTGCCAGCAGTGCTGGGGCAGGCGACTCCTACGAGCAGTACTTC. The V call is TRBV28, the J call TRBJ2-7, with a tentative D call TRBD1 (5 bases). The CDR3 length is 15 residues. From germline, CDR1 is MDHEN and CDR2 SYDVKM. V was trimmed by 5 bases and J by 0 bases, leaving 14 bases between them. The full variable domain, completed using reference TRBV28 and TRBJ2-7, is DVKVTQSSRYLVKRTGEKVFLECVQDMDHENMFWYRQDPGLGLRLIYFSYDVKMKEKGDIPEGYSVSREKKERFSLILESASTNQTSMYLCASSAGAGDSYEQYFGPGTRLTVT.